These 2 T cell receptor beta chains came from one sample sequenced in a study of T cell responses to AZD1222 COVID-19 vaccine. Data came from immunoSEQ multiplex PCR; TCRdb stores just in-frame clones and leaves some out. The profile covers 150,000 to 200,000 clones, with approximately 90% appearing a single time and approximately 1.3% taken by the ten largest. The sequences come from peripheral blood, collected 28 days after the second AZD1222 dose. All receptors derive from an adult who received the AZD1222 COVID-19 vaccine.

The chain employs TRBV10-1 and TRBJ1-6; a possible D gene is TRBD1 (5 bases). Deletions cut 7 bases from V and 7 bases from J, with 11 bases between. CDR3 size: 13 residues. CDR1 is WNHNN, CDR2 SYGVQD, per germline (reference sequence). For the CDR3, the DNA is TGCGCCAGCAATTGGGGGAAGAATTCACCCCTCCACTTT. Translated: CASNWGKNSPLHF.

This sequence joins TRBV7-2 and TRBJ2-1; 11 nucleotides line up with TRBD2. The CDR3 is 18 residues long. Germline V gene sequence: CDR1 SGHTA, CDR2 FQGNSA. V dropped 1 base and J dropped 4; count of bases not matched to a gene: 9. DNA for the CDR3: TGTGCCAGCAGCTTAGACAGACCGGGACTAGCGGAATACAATGAGCAGTTCTTC. Protein: CASSLDRPGLAEYNEQFF.